The sequence of this TCR beta chain was determined in a study of blood T cell repertoires in COVID-19. Study overall: Samples representing acute and convalescent COVID-19 were sourced from the United States, Italy and Spain.

V lost 1 base to trimming and J lost 2 bases; unmatched junction nucleotides: 2. Germline CDR1 LNHDA, CDR2 SQIVND (reference sequence). The CDR3 runs to 15 residues. Measured with immunoSEQ multiplex PCR; TCRdb has only the in-frame clones, and not every one. The sample contains some 250,000 clones, around 86% of which appear only once. The material sequenced was PBMCs or T cells enriched from blood (not recorded which). The gene calls are TRBV19 and TRBJ1-5, with TRBD1 identical over 7 bases. This receptor was taken from a man aged 18-30 years who had recovered from COVID-19. CDR3 bases: TGTGCCAGTAGTATAGGGCAGGGGGGCAATCAGCCCCAGCATTTT. Translated: CASSIGQGGNQPQHF.